This is a list of T cell receptor beta chains from one sample in a study of glioma-infiltrating T cells after dendritic cell vaccination. The method was immunoSEQ multiplex PCR; TCRdb's version includes in-frame clones alone and lacks a portion of them. The profile shows some 99,000 clones, approximately 84% of them singletons. The sample in question was blood, obtained after dendritic cell vaccination. All receptors derive from a human donor with glioblastoma. Each CDR3 is given with its conserved first and last residue. The D gene is left open where the match is weak. Expanded clones are given a class, and other clones once, few, many or no size at all.

cdr3_aa,cdr3_nt,d_call,clone_size,j_call,v_call
CASSQTGRGAFF,TGTGCCAGCAGCCAGACAGGGCGAGGAGCTTTCTTT,TRBD1,-,TRBJ1-1,TRBV7-9
CASSQDSDRGGTEAFF,TGTGCCAGCAGCCAAGATTCCGATAGGGGGGGCACTGAAGCTTTCTTT,-,-,TRBJ1-1,TRBV4-2
CASSKGQGAYEQYF,TGTGCCAGCAGCAAGGGACAGGGAGCCTACGAGCAGTACTTC,-,-,TRBJ2-7,TRBV21-1
CASSPHDPTGSLSEAFF,TGTGCCAGCAGCCCCCATGACCCGACAGGGAGCCTCTCTGAAGCTTTCTTT,TRBD1,-,TRBJ1-1,TRBV11-2
CASSAYGGGLAGRAGELFF,TGTGCCAGCAGCGCCTATGGAGGGGGACTAGCGGGAAGGGCCGGGGAGCTGTTTTTT,TRBD2,-,TRBJ2-2,TRBV9
CASSLAGGAVWEKLFF,TGCGCCAGCAGCTTGGCGGGGGGCGCAGTATGGGAAAAACTGTTTTTT,-,-,TRBJ1-4,TRBV5-1
CASSLGTGRANQPQHF,TGTGCCAGCAGCTTGGGGACAGGGAGGGCCAATCAGCCCCAGCATTTT,TRBD1,-,TRBJ1-5,TRBV5-8
CASSFGRGNEQFF,TGTGCCAGCAGCTTCGGCAGGGGCAATGAGCAGTTCTTC,-,-,TRBJ2-1,TRBV7-3
CASSASGRAGNEQFF,TGTGCCAGCAGCGCTAGCGGGAGGGCGGGCAATGAGCAGTTCTTC,TRBD2,-,TRBJ2-1,TRBV9
CASSVGTGHQPQHF,TGTGCCAGCAGCGTGGGGACAGGGCATCAGCCCCAGCATTTT,TRBD1,-,TRBJ1-5,TRBV9
CASSPDRPWTGELFF,TGTGCCAGCAGTCCGGACAGGCCATGGACCGGGGAGCTGTTTTTT,TRBD1,-,TRBJ2-2,TRBV6-6
CASSLVRTSGIEQFF,TGTGCCAGCAGCTTAGTCAGGACTAGCGGGATTGAGCAGTTCTTC,TRBD2,-,TRBJ2-1,TRBV7-3
CASGGGTGELFF,TGTGCCAGCGGGGGGGGGACCGGGGAGCTGTTTTTT,TRBD2,-,TRBJ2-2,TRBV6-1
CASSLGLGGLNEQFF,TGTGCCAGCAGCTTGGGACTGGGGGGGTTGAATGAGCAGTTCTTC,TRBD2,few,TRBJ2-1,TRBV11-2
CASSQEASFSYEQYF,TGTGCCAGCAGCCAGGAGGCTTCCTTCTCCTACGAGCAGTACTTC,-,-,TRBJ2-7,TRBV7-8
CASSSPTPNTEAFF,TGTGCCAGCAGTTCCCCCACACCGAACACTGAAGCTTTCTTT,-,few,TRBJ1-1,TRBV6-5
CASSGGWREWDNEQFF,TGTGCCAGCAGCGGTGGATGGCGGGAGTGGGACAATGAGCAGTTCTTC,TRBD2,once,TRBJ2-1,TRBV7-6
CASSSIDSLNTEAFF,TGTGCCAGCAGCTCAATAGACAGCCTGAACACTGAAGCTTTCTTT,-,once,TRBJ1-1,TRBV7-9
CASSFGLAGGPNLPTYNEQFF,TGTGCCAGCAGTTTCGGACTAGCGGGAGGGCCTAATCTCCCGACCTACAATGAGCAGTTCTTC,TRBD2,-,TRBJ2-1,TRBV28
CSVPAGVLYYGYTF,TGCAGCGTTCCAGCAGGGGTTCTCTACTATGGCTACACCTTC,-,-,TRBJ1-2,TRBV29-1
CASRLAGQGNSPLHF,TGTGCCAGCAGACTAGCGGGACAAGGAAATTCACCCCTCCACTTT,-,-,TRBJ1-6,TRBV6-1
CASSNSGGETQYF,TGTGCCAGCTCGAATAGCGGGGGAGAGACCCAGTACTTC,TRBD2,-,TRBJ2-5,TRBV6-1
CAIRGGNRANTGELFF,TGTGCCATCAGAGGCGGTAACAGGGCGAACACCGGGGAGCTGTTTTTT,-,-,TRBJ2-2,TRBV10-3